This is a list of T cell receptor beta chains from one sample in a study of cytomegalovirus exposure and HLA in healthy donors. Profiled with immunoSEQ multiplex PCR; TCRdb holds only in-frame clones, not every one. The table lists some 130,000 clones, approximately 80% of them singletons. Sequences were obtained from PBMCs. These TCRs come from a man aged 25 to 40 in good health and CMV-seronegative. The CDR3 runs from the conserved cysteine through the conserved F or W. The D gene is left open where the match is weak. Where a row states a size, it is once, few, many or the class of an expanded clone; other rows omit it.

V: TRBV27
D: .
J: TRBJ2-7
size: .
DNA: TGTGCCAGCAGTCCGTCGGACAGAGCAACCTACGAGCAGTACTTC
CDR3: CASSPSDRATYEQYF

V: TRBV29-1
D: TRBD1
J: TRBJ2-5
size: .
DNA: TGCAGCGTTGAACTTGACAGGGAGGAGACCCAGTACTTC
CDR3: CSVELDREETQYF

V: TRBV28
D: .
J: TRBJ1-1
size: .
DNA: TGTGCCAGCAGCTCAGGGGCCACTGAAGCTTTCTTT
CDR3: CASSSGATEAFF

V: TRBV29-1
D: TRBD1
J: TRBJ1-5
size: few
DNA: TGCAGCGTTGCTAGACAGGGGGATGAGGCCCAGCATTTT
CDR3: CSVARQGDEAQHF

V: TRBV19
D: .
J: TRBJ2-1
size: .
DNA: TGTGCCAGTAGTATTGGACTTCTCAATGAGCAGTTCTTC
CDR3: CASSIGLLNEQFF

V: TRBV28
D: .
J: TRBJ2-1
size: .
DNA: TGTGCCAGCACTTTTAACTTATACAATGAGCAGTTCTTC
CDR3: CASTFNLYNEQFF

V: TRBV5-5
D: TRBD2
J: TRBJ2-1
size: .
DNA: TGTGCCAGCATTCTCCCCGGGACTAGCGGGAGTTATGAGCAGTTCTTC
CDR3: CASILPGTSGSYEQFF

V: TRBV27
D: TRBD2
J: TRBJ2-5
size: .
DNA: TGTGCCAGCAGTTTACGTTCTAGCGGGTTGTACCAAGAGACCCAGTACTTC
CDR3: CASSLRSSGLYQETQYF

V: TRBV6-1
D: .
J: TRBJ1-5
size: many
DNA: TGTGCCAGCAGGTGGGAGGACAATCAGCCCCAGCATTTT
CDR3: CASRWEDNQPQHF

V: TRBV10-1
D: .
J: TRBJ2-1
size: .
DNA: TGCGCCAGCAGTGTTGAGGGTACCGACAATGAGCAGTTCTTC
CDR3: CASSVEGTDNEQFF

V: TRBV28
D: TRBD1
J: TRBJ1-5
size: .
DNA: TGTGCCAGCGTACAGGGGGGTCAGCCCCAGCATTTT
CDR3: CASVQGGQPQHF

V: TRBV27
D: .
J: TRBJ2-4
size: .
DNA: TGTGCCAGCAGTTTCATGTTAGCCAAAAACATTCAGTACTTC
CDR3: CASSFMLAKNIQYF

V: TRBV19
D: TRBD2
J: TRBJ2-3
size: few
DNA: TGTGCCAGTAGTATACCTCTAGCGGACAGCACAGATACGCAGTATTTT
CDR3: CASSIPLADSTDTQYF

V: TRBV5-1
D: .
J: TRBJ1-5
size: .
DNA: TGCGCCAGCAGCTTGGGCGGGGAACAGCCCCAGCATTTT
CDR3: CASSLGGEQPQHF

V: TRBV18
D: .
J: TRBJ2-1
size: .
DNA: TGTGCCAGCTCACCAATTTTAGCGCATCGGGGCAATGAGCAGTTCTTC
CDR3: CASSPILAHRGNEQFF

V: TRBV11-2
D: TRBD1
J: TRBJ1-1
size: .
DNA: TGTGCCAGCAGCTTCACAGGGGGTAGCACTGAAGCTTTCTTT
CDR3: CASSFTGGSTEAFF

V: TRBV7-2
D: TRBD1
J: TRBJ1-4
size: .
DNA: TGTGCCAGCAGACGTGGACAGGCCCTGGGAAAACTGTTTTTT
CDR3: CASRRGQALGKLFF

V: TRBV28
D: TRBD2
J: TRBJ2-1
size: .
DNA: TGTGCCAGCAGTTCCCCGGGACTAGCAAATGTGAATGAGCAGTTCTTC
CDR3: CASSSPGLANVNEQFF

V: TRBV10-3
D: TRBD2
J: TRBJ2-3
size: .
DNA: TGTGCCATCAGTGAGTCATTCGCTAGCGGGAGGGCAGATACGCAGTATTTT
CDR3: CAISESFASGRADTQYF

V: TRBV19
D: TRBD2
J: TRBJ2-1
size: .
DNA: TGTGCCAGTCGACTAGCGAACACCTACAATGAGCAGTTCTTC
CDR3: CASRLANTYNEQFF

V: TRBV28
D: TRBD2
J: TRBJ2-3
size: once
DNA: TGTGCCAGCAGTCCACGGGGAGCGGGAGGTCCAGATACGCAGTATTTT
CDR3: CASSPRGAGGPDTQYF

V: TRBV7-7
D: TRBD2
J: TRBJ2-7
size: .
DNA: TGTGCTAGCAGCGCAGGGGAAGGTACTAGCGGGGCCTACGAGCAGTACTTC
CDR3: CASSAGEGTSGAYEQYF

V: TRBV18
D: .
J: TRBJ1-3
size: once
DNA: TGTGCCAGCTCACCACCGGCCGAGGCTGGAAACACCATATATTTT
CDR3: CASSPPAEAGNTIYF

V: TRBV14
D: .
J: TRBJ2-1
size: .
DNA: TGTGCCAGCAGCCAAGTCCGGGGGTTCTGGTTGTACAATGAGCAGTTCTTC
CDR3: CASSQVRGFWLYNEQFF

V: TRBV18
D: .
J: TRBJ1-4
size: .
DNA: TGTGCCAGCTCCCAGACTAGTCAAGAAAAACTGTTTTTT
CDR3: CASSQTSQEKLFF

V: TRBV27
D: .
J: TRBJ2-1
size: .
DNA: TGTGCCGTCGGAAGACTTCGGTCCTACAATGAGCAGTTCTTC
CDR3: CAVGRLRSYNEQFF

V: TRBV6-6
D: TRBD1
J: TRBJ1-1
size: .
DNA: TGTGCCAGCAGTTACCCCTGGACAGGGCAGGCTGAAGCTTTCTTT
CDR3: CASSYPWTGQAEAFF

V: TRBV28
D: .
J: TRBJ2-7
size: .
DNA: TGTGCCAGCAGTTATGGGCTGAACTACGAGCAGTACTTC
CDR3: CASSYGLNYEQYF

V: TRBV19
D: .
J: TRBJ2-3
size: .
DNA: TGTGCCAGTAGTATAGCTCAGGGGAGCACAGATACGCAGTATTTT
CDR3: CASSIAQGSTDTQYF

V: TRBV2
D: .
J: TRBJ2-3
size: .
DNA: TGTGCCAGCAGTGAACTTTCCGGCGGAGATACGCAGTATTTT
CDR3: CASSELSGGDTQYF

V: TRBV5-1
D: TRBD2
J: TRBJ2-7
size: once
DNA: TGCGCCAGCAGCTTGTTCCCTAGCGGAGACATCTACGAGCAGTACTTC
CDR3: CASSLFPSGDIYEQYF

V: TRBV7-2
D: TRBD2
J: TRBJ2-3
size: .
DNA: TGTGCCAGCAGTTTAGCGGGAGGGATGGGCCGTACGCAGTATTTT
CDR3: CASSLAGGMGRTQYF

V: TRBV18
D: TRBD1
J: TRBJ1-1
size: large
DNA: TGTGCCAGCTCCCTGGGACAGGGTCATGCTGAAGCTTTCTTT
CDR3: CASSLGQGHAEAFF

V: TRBV11-2
D: TRBD2
J: TRBJ2-1
size: .
DNA: TGTGCCAGCAGCTTAGAACTATCACTAGCGGGAGGAGGGAACAATGAGCAGTTCTTC
CDR3: CASSLELSLAGGGNNEQFF

V: TRBV21-1
D: .
J: TRBJ2-1
size: .
DNA: TGTGCCAGCAAAATAGCGGGAGAGAACAATGAGCAGTTCTTC
CDR3: CASKIAGENNEQFF

V: TRBV10-2
D: TRBD2
J: TRBJ2-7
size: .
DNA: TGCGCCACTTCAGGGGCTAGCGGGAACTACGAGCAGTACTTC
CDR3: CATSGASGNYEQYF

V: TRBV5-1
D: .
J: TRBJ2-2
size: .
DNA: TGCGCCAGCAGCCTACAGGGATCCGGGGAGCTGTTTTTT
CDR3: CASSLQGSGELFF

V: TRBV5-1
D: TRBD1
J: TRBJ1-1
size: .
DNA: TGCGCCAGCAGCCGACAGGGGCTGAACACTGAAGCTTTCTTT
CDR3: CASSRQGLNTEAFF

V: TRBV7-9
D: .
J: TRBJ1-1
size: .
DNA: TGTGCCAGCAGCTTACAAGGGGTGAACACTGAAGCTTTCTTT
CDR3: CASSLQGVNTEAFF

V: TRBV30
D: .
J: TRBJ1-5
size: .
DNA: TGTGCCTGGAGTTTACAACGCAATCAGCCCCAGCATTTT
CDR3: CAWSLQRNQPQHF